Listed below are T cell receptor beta chains from one sample, sequenced in a study of blood T cell repertoires in COVID-19. Data came from immunoSEQ multiplex PCR; TCRdb stores just in-frame clones and leaves some out. The sample consists of about 180,000 clones, around 85% of them appearing once. Material: peripheral blood. Receptors originate from a human donor with active or convalescent COVID-19. The donor label of this sample is uncertain. Both conserved end residues are part of each CDR3. The D gene is left open where the match is weak. Only some rows state a clone size, as once, few, many or a class for expanded clones.

j_gene: TRBJ2-7
len: 14
v_gene: TRBV13
d_gene: TRBD2
abundance: NA
CDR3aa: CASSSSGRAYEQYF
CDR3nt: TGTGCCAGCAGCTCTAGCGGGAGGGCCTACGAGCAGTACTTC

j_gene: TRBJ2-3
len: 14
v_gene: TRBV24-1
d_gene: NA
abundance: NA
CDR3aa: CATRDPSGLDTQYF
CDR3nt: TGTGCCACGAGGGACCCCAGCGGGTTAGATACGCAGTATTTT

j_gene: TRBJ1-4
len: 15
v_gene: TRBV5-1
d_gene: TRBD1
abundance: once
CDR3aa: CASSLAGTANEKLFF
CDR3nt: TGCGCCAGCAGCTTGGCGGGGACAGCTAATGAAAAACTGTTTTTT

j_gene: TRBJ1-2
len: 13
v_gene: TRBV6-5
d_gene: TRBD1
abundance: few
CDR3aa: CASSGTGWDGYTF
CDR3nt: TGTGCCAGCAGCGGGACAGGGTGGGATGGCTACACCTTC

j_gene: TRBJ2-2
len: 16
v_gene: TRBV7-2
d_gene: TRBD2
abundance: NA
CDR3aa: CASSISGRNIGGELFF
CDR3nt: TGTGCCAGCAGCATCAGCGGGAGAAATATCGGCGGGGAGCTGTTTTTT

j_gene: TRBJ1-1
len: 13
v_gene: TRBV6-5
d_gene: NA
abundance: NA
CDR3aa: CASSQAGDTEAFF
CDR3nt: TGTGCCAGCAGCCAAGCGGGGGACACTGAAGCTTTCTTT

j_gene: TRBJ2-5
len: 13
v_gene: TRBV12-3/TRBV12-4
d_gene: NA
abundance: NA
CDR3aa: CASSFRVGETQYF
CDR3nt: TGTGCCAGCAGTTTCAGGGTCGGAGAGACCCAGTACTTC

j_gene: TRBJ2-7
len: 18
v_gene: TRBV28
d_gene: NA
abundance: NA
CDR3aa: CASLEGGAPRSSPYEQYF
CDR3nt: TGTGCCAGCTTAGAGGGGGGGGCCCCACGGAGCTCCCCCTACGAGCAGTACTTC

j_gene: TRBJ2-5
len: 14
v_gene: TRBV7-9
d_gene: NA
abundance: NA
CDR3aa: CASSLSQGQETQYF
CDR3nt: TGTGCCAGCAGCTTATCCCAGGGCCAAGAGACCCAGTACTTC

j_gene: TRBJ2-2
len: 16
v_gene: TRBV6-5
d_gene: TRBD2
abundance: NA
CDR3aa: CASSYSRGEGTGELFF
CDR3nt: TGTGCCAGCAGTTACTCGAGAGGGGAGGGCACCGGGGAGCTGTTTTTT

j_gene: TRBJ1-2
len: 14
v_gene: TRBV6-5
d_gene: NA
abundance: NA
CDR3aa: CASSLQTGSYGYTF
CDR3nt: TGTGCCAGCAGCCTTCAGACGGGATCCTATGGCTACACCTTC

j_gene: TRBJ2-7
len: 16
v_gene: TRBV3-1/TRBV3-2
d_gene: TRBD1
abundance: NA
CDR3aa: CASSQGGTGYDLEQYF
CDR3nt: TGTGCCAGCAGCCAAGGCGGGACAGGGTACGATCTAGAGCAGTACTTC

j_gene: TRBJ2-3
len: 13
v_gene: TRBV7-2
d_gene: NA
abundance: NA
CDR3aa: CASSLQSADTQYF
CDR3nt: TGTGCCAGCAGCTTACAGTCTGCAGATACGCAGTATTTT

j_gene: TRBJ2-1
len: 15
v_gene: TRBV7-9
d_gene: TRBD2
abundance: few
CDR3aa: CASSWASGSLDEQFF
CDR3nt: TGTGCCAGCAGCTGGGCTAGCGGGAGTCTAGATGAGCAGTTCTTC

j_gene: TRBJ1-2
len: 12
v_gene: TRBV12-3/TRBV12-4
d_gene: NA
abundance: few
CDR3aa: CASSLSNYGYTF
CDR3nt: TGTGCCAGCAGTTTATCAAACTATGGCTACACCTTC

j_gene: TRBJ2-5
len: 15
v_gene: TRBV9
d_gene: TRBD1
abundance: NA
CDR3aa: CASSQTGGTKETQYF
CDR3nt: TGTGCCAGCAGCCAGACAGGGGGTACAAAAGAGACCCAGTACTTC

j_gene: TRBJ2-2
len: 14
v_gene: TRBV2
d_gene: NA
abundance: once
CDR3aa: CASRGDSYTGELFF
CDR3nt: TGTGCCAGCAGGGGAGACTCCTACACCGGGGAGCTGTTTTTT

j_gene: TRBJ2-1
len: 19
v_gene: TRBV9
d_gene: TRBD2
abundance: NA
CDR3aa: CASSVGIKTKREGGNEQFF
CDR3nt: TGTGCCAGCAGCGTGGGAATTAAAACTAAGCGGGAGGGCGGGAATGAGCAGTTCTTC

j_gene: TRBJ2-3
len: 16
v_gene: TRBV7-3
d_gene: TRBD2
abundance: NA
CDR3aa: CASSFSTSGSKDTQYF
CDR3nt: TGTGCCAGCAGCTTTTCGACTAGCGGGAGTAAAGATACGCAGTATTTT

j_gene: TRBJ2-7
len: 14
v_gene: TRBV7-2
d_gene: TRBD1
abundance: NA
CDR3aa: CASSLVRGTYEQYF
CDR3nt: TGTGCCAGCAGCTTAGTCAGGGGGACCTACGAGCAGTACTTC

j_gene: TRBJ1-2
len: 11
v_gene: TRBV9
d_gene: NA
abundance: once
CDR3aa: CASSLDGGYTF
CDR3nt: TGTGCCAGCAGCCTCGACGGGGGCTACACCTTC

j_gene: TRBJ1-6
len: 13
v_gene: TRBV3-1/TRBV3-2
d_gene: NA
abundance: NA
CDR3aa: CASSQESRTPLHF
CDR3nt: TGTGCCAGCAGCCAAGAGAGTAGAACACCCCTCCACTTT

j_gene: TRBJ1-1
len: 14
v_gene: TRBV6-2/TRBV6-3
d_gene: TRBD1
abundance: NA
CDR3aa: CASSAGQSWEKAFF
CDR3nt: TGTGCCAGCAGTGCGGGACAGTCATGGGAAAAAGCTTTCTTT

j_gene: TRBJ1-5
len: 15
v_gene: TRBV6-5
d_gene: TRBD1
abundance: few
CDR3aa: CASSYDRESNQPQHF
CDR3nt: TGTGCCAGCAGTTACGACAGGGAGAGCAATCAGCCCCAGCATTTT

j_gene: TRBJ1-1
len: 17
v_gene: TRBV21-1
d_gene: NA
abundance: NA
CDR3aa: CASSKPEDRGQDTEAFF
CDR3nt: TGTGCCAGCAGCAAACCAGAGGACAGGGGGCAAGACACTGAAGCTTTCTTT

j_gene: TRBJ1-5
len: 16
v_gene: TRBV2
d_gene: TRBD1
abundance: NA
CDR3aa: CASSLRGGNSNQPQHF
CDR3nt: TGTGCCAGCAGTCTTCGAGGGGGCAATAGCAATCAGCCCCAGCATTTT

j_gene: TRBJ2-7
len: 16
v_gene: TRBV25-1
d_gene: NA
abundance: NA
CDR3aa: CASSGRTPNRSYEQYF
CDR3nt: TGTGCCAGCAGTGGGCGGACACCTAATCGCTCCTACGAGCAGTACTTC

j_gene: TRBJ2-5
len: 20
v_gene: TRBV21-1
d_gene: NA
abundance: NA
CDR3aa: CASSKEGADGLAGDQETQYF
CDR3nt: TGTGCCAGCAGCAAAGAGGGGGCGGATGGACTAGCGGGAGACCAAGAGACCCAGTACTTC

j_gene: TRBJ2-1
len: 15
v_gene: TRBV4-2
d_gene: NA
abundance: NA
CDR3aa: CASSPWTNPYNEQFF
CDR3nt: TGTGCCAGCAGCCCCTGGACTAATCCATACAATGAGCAGTTCTTC

j_gene: TRBJ1-2
len: 13
v_gene: TRBV6-5
d_gene: NA
abundance: NA
CDR3aa: CASSYGGTYGYTF
CDR3nt: TGTGCCAGCAGTTACGGGGGGACCTATGGCTACACCTTC

j_gene: TRBJ1-2
len: 16
v_gene: TRBV23-1
d_gene: TRBD1
abundance: NA
CDR3aa: CASSQSRDRAHYGYTF
CDR3nt: TGCGCCAGCAGTCAATCTAGGGACAGGGCCCACTATGGCTACACCTTC

j_gene: TRBJ2-1
len: 13
v_gene: TRBV19
d_gene: NA
abundance: NA
CDR3aa: CASATKSYNEQFF
CDR3nt: TGTGCCAGCGCGACTAAGTCCTACAATGAGCAGTTCTTC

j_gene: TRBJ1-6
len: 14
v_gene: TRBV6-5
d_gene: TRBD1
abundance: NA
CDR3aa: CASSLQGVGSPLHF
CDR3nt: TGTGCCAGCAGTCTACAGGGGGTGGGTTCACCCCTCCACTTT

j_gene: TRBJ2-3
len: 13
v_gene: TRBV29-1
d_gene: NA
abundance: once
CDR3aa: CTGGLRGTDTQYF
CDR3nt: TGCACTGGGGGTCTCCGGGGGACAGATACGCAGTATTTT

j_gene: TRBJ2-7
len: 13
v_gene: TRBV27
d_gene: TRBD2
abundance: NA
CDR3aa: CASSPGLAYEQYF
CDR3nt: TGTGCCAGCAGTCCGGGACTAGCCTACGAGCAGTACTTC

j_gene: TRBJ1-3
len: 15
v_gene: TRBV5-1
d_gene: TRBD1
abundance: NA
CDR3aa: CASSLGDSSGNTIYF
CDR3nt: TGCGCCAGCAGCTTGGGGGACAGCTCTGGAAACACCATATATTTT

j_gene: TRBJ2-1
len: 14
v_gene: TRBV6-5
d_gene: TRBD2
abundance: NA
CDR3aa: CASSPGLAGARGFF
CDR3nt: TGTGCCAGCAGTCCGGGACTAGCGGGGGCGCGGGGGTTCTTC

j_gene: TRBJ1-5
len: 14
v_gene: TRBV28
d_gene: NA
abundance: NA
CDR3aa: CASSSHRGNQPQHF
CDR3nt: TGTGCCAGCAGTTCCCACAGGGGCAATCAGCCCCAGCATTTT

j_gene: TRBJ2-5
len: 19
v_gene: TRBV11-2
d_gene: NA
abundance: NA
CDR3aa: CASTQRTGGLAGHQETQYF
CDR3nt: TGTGCCAGCACCCAAAGGACAGGGGGGCTAGCGGGGCACCAAGAGACCCAGTACTTC

j_gene: TRBJ2-7
len: 14
v_gene: TRBV28
d_gene: NA
abundance: NA
CDR3aa: CASSPTQGPYEQYF
CDR3nt: TGTGCCAGCAGTCCAACCCAGGGTCCCTACGAGCAGTACTTC

j_gene: TRBJ2-1
len: 14
v_gene: TRBV6-5
d_gene: TRBD2
abundance: NA
CDR3aa: CASRELAGAVEQFF
CDR3nt: TGTGCCAGCAGGGAGCTAGCGGGAGCCGTCGAGCAGTTCTTC

j_gene: TRBJ1-1
len: 17
v_gene: TRBV4-3
d_gene: TRBD1
abundance: few
CDR3aa: CASSQLIRGNMNTEAFF
CDR3nt: TGCGCCAGCAGCCAACTTATCAGGGGGAACATGAACACTGAAGCTTTCTTT

j_gene: TRBJ2-7
len: 16
v_gene: TRBV7-6
d_gene: TRBD2
abundance: NA
CDR3aa: CASSPRSASGVREQYF
CDR3nt: TGTGCCAGCAGCCCCCGATCGGCTAGCGGGGTCCGCGAGCAGTACTTC

j_gene: TRBJ1-2
len: 13
v_gene: TRBV28
d_gene: TRBD1
abundance: NA
CDR3aa: CASSLGTVYGYTF
CDR3nt: TGTGCCAGCAGTCTCGGGACAGTCTATGGCTACACCTTC

j_gene: TRBJ1-5
len: 13
v_gene: TRBV7-2
d_gene: NA
abundance: NA
CDR3aa: CASSGQSNQPQHF
CDR3nt: TGTGCCAGCAGTGGACAGAGCAATCAGCCCCAGCATTTT